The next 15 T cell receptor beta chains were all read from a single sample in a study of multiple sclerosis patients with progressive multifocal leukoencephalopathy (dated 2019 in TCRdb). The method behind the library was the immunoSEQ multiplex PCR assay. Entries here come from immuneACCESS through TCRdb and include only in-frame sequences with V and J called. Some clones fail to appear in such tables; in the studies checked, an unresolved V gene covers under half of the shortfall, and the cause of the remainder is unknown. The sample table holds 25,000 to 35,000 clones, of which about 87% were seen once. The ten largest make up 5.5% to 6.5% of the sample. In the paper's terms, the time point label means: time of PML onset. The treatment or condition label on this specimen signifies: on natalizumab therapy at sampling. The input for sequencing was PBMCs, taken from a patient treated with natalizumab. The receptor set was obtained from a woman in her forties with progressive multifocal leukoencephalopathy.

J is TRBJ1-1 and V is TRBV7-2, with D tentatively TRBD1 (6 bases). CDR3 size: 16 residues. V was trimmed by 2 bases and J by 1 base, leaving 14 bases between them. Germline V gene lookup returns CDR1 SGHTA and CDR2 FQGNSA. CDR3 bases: TGTGCCAGCAGCTTATTCGCCAGGGGAGGGAACACTGAAGCTTTCTTT. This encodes CASSLFARGGNTEAFF.

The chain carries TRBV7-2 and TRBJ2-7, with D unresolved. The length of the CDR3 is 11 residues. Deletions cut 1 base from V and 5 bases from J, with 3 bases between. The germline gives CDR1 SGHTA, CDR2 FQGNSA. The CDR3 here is CASSLGDEQYF. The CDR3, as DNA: TGTGCCAGCAGCTTAGGGGACGAGCAGTACTTC. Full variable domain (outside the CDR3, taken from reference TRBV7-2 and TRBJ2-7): GAGVSQSPSNKVTEKGKDVELRCDPISGHTALYWYRQSLGQGLEFLIYFQGNSAPDKSGLPSDRFSAERTGGSVSTLTIQRTQQEDSAVYLCASSLGDEQYFGPGTRLTVT.

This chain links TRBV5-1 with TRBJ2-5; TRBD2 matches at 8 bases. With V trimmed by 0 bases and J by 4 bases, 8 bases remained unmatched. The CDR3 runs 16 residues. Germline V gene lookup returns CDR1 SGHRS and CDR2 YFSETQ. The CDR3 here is CASSLAPRGAGETQYF. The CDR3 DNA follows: TGCGCCAGCAGCTTGGCCCCGCGGGGGGCCGGAGAGACCCAGTACTTC.

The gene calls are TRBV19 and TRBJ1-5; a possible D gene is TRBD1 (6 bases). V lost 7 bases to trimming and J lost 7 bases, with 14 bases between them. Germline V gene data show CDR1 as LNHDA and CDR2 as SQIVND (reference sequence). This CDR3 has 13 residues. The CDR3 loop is CASTVGGRQPQHF. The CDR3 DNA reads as TGTGCCAGTACAGTGGGGGGCCGGCAGCCCCAGCATTTT.

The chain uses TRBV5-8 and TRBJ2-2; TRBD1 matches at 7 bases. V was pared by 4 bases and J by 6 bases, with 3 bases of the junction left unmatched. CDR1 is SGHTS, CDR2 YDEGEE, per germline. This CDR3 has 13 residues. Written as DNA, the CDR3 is TGTGCCAGCAGCCGACAGGGATCCGGGGAGCTGTTTTTT. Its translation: CASSRQGSGELFF. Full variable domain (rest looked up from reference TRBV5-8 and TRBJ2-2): EAGVTQSPTHLIKTRGQQATLRCSPISGHTSVYWYQQALGLGLQFLLWYDEGEERNRGNFPPRFSGRQFPNYSSELNVNALELEDSALYLCASSRQGSGELFFGEGSRLTVL.

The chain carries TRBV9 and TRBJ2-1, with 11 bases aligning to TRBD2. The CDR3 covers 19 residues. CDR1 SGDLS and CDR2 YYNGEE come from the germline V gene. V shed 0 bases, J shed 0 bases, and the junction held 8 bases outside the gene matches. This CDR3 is CASSVATSGGDSSYNEQFF. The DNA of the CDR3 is TGTGCCAGCAGCGTAGCTACTAGCGGGGGAGATAGCTCCTACAATGAGCAGTTCTTC.

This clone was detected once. The CDR3 DNA reads as TGTGCCAGTAGTTTGGGATACCAAGAGACCCAGTACTTC. This encodes CASSLGYQETQYF. The chain joins TRBV19 to TRBJ2-5, with D uncertain. This CDR3 has 13 residues. Deletions cut 5 bases from V and 0 bases from J, with 7 bases between. Germline values: CDR1 LNHDA, CDR2 SQIVND (reference sequence). Together with reference TRBV19 and TRBJ2-5, the CDR3 gives the full variable domain: DGGITQSPKYLFRKEGQNVTLSCEQNLNHDAMYWYRQDPGQGLRLIYYSQIVNDFQKGDIAEGYSVSREKKESFPLTVTSAQKNPTAFYLCASSLGYQETQYFGPGTRLLVL.

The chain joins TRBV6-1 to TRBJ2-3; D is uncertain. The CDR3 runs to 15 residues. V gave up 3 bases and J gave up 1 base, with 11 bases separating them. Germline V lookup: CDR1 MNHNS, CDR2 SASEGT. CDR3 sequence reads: CASSELRFGTDTQYF. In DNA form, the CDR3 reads TGTGCCAGCAGTGAGTTACGTTTCGGCACAGATACGCAGTATTTT.

The CDR3 is CASSPTGFPQHF. CDR3 DNA: TGTGCCAGCTCACCGACAGGGTTCCCCCAGCATTTT. The V call is TRBV18, the J call TRBJ1-5; TRBD1 matches 7 bases. The CDR3 totals 12 residues. Per the germline V gene, CDR1 is KGHSH and CDR2 is LQKENI. V lost 3 bases and J lost 10; bases outside the gene matches: 3.

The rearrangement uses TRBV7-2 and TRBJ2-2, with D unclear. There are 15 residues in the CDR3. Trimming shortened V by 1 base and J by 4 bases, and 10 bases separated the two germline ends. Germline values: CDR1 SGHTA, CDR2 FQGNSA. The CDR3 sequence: CASSLVKSGTGELFF. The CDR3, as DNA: TGTGCCAGCAGCTTAGTGAAGTCCGGCACCGGGGAGCTGTTTTTT.

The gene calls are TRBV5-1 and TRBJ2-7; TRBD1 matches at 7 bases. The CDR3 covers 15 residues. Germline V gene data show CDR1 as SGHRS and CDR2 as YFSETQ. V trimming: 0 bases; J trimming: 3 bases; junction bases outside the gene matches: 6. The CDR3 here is CASSLEDRTRYEQYF. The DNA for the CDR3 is TGCGCCAGCAGCTTGGAGGACAGGACCCGCTACGAGCAGTACTTC.

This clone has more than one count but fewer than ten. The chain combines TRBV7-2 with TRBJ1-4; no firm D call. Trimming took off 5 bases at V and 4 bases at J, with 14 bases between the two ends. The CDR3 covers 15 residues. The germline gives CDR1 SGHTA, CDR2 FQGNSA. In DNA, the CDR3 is TGTGCCAGCAGCCCCTCCGGACGGTTTAATGAAAAACTGTTTTTT. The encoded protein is CASSPSGRFNEKLFF.

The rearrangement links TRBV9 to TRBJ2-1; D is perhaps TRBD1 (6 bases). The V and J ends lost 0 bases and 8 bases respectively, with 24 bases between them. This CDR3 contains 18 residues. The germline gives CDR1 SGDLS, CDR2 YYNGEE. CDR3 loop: CASSVAEAGATTGDEQFF. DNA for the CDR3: TGTGCCAGCAGCGTAGCTGAGGCAGGGGCAACGACCGGCGATGAGCAGTTCTTC.

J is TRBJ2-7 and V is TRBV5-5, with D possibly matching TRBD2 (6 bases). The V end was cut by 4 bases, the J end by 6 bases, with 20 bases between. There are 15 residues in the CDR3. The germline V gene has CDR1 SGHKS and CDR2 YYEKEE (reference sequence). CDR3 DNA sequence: TGTGCCAGCAGCCCAGTGGGGGGACCAGGTTTCGAGCAGTACTTC. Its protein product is CASSPVGGPGFEQYF.

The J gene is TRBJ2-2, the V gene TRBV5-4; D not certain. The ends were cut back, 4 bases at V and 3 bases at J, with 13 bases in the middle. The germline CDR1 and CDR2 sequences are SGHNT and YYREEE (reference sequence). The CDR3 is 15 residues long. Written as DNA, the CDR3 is TGTGCCAGCAGCCTGGCCGAAAGGCACACCGGGGAGCTGTTTTTT. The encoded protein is CASSLAERHTGELFF.